These T cell receptor beta chains were read from a single sample in a study of cytomegalovirus exposure and HLA in healthy donors. Profiled with immunoSEQ multiplex PCR; TCRdb holds only in-frame clones, not every one. The sample lists 200,000 to 250,000 clones, 80% to 90% occurring once. The source material was PBMCs. Receptors originate from a woman younger than 30 in good health and CMV-seronegative. Both conserved end residues are part of each CDR3. The D gene is left open where the match is weak. A row's size may be missing; if present it is once, few, many or a size class.

J | size | D | V | DNA | CDR3
TRBJ2-5 | NA | NA | TRBV11-3 | TGTGCCAGCAGCTTAGGTGGGGGCGCGGAGGAGACCCAGTACTTC | CASSLGGGAEETQYF
TRBJ1-4 | once | NA | TRBV4-2 | TGTGCCAGCAGCCAAGATGCGTTAAGTCTTAATGAAAAACTGTTTTTT | CASSQDALSLNEKLFF
TRBJ1-1 | NA | NA | TRBV9 | TGTGCCAGCAGCGTAACAGAGAGTATGAACACTGAAGCTTTCTTT | CASSVTESMNTEAFF
TRBJ1-1 | NA | NA | TRBV4-1 | TGCGCCAGCAGCCAAGATGCAGACTTTTCGGCGGCTGAAGCTTTCTTT | CASSQDADFSAAEAFF
TRBJ2-1 | NA | TRBD2 | TRBV28 | TGTGCCAGCAGCTTTACAGCGGGAGGGCCAAATGAGCAGTTCTTC | CASSFTAGGPNEQFF
TRBJ2-1 | NA | TRBD2 | TRBV9 | TGTGCCAGCAGCGTAGGCGGGAGGGCCTTATTCGATGAGCAGTTCTTC | CASSVGGRALFDEQFF
TRBJ2-1 | NA | TRBD1 | TRBV7-9 | TGTGCCAGCAGCGGCACGGACAGGGGCGCCAACTACAATGAGCAGTTCTTC | CASSGTDRGANYNEQFF
TRBJ1-5 | NA | NA | TRBV19 | TGTGCCAGTATGGCGGGGACCTATCAGCCCCAGCATTTT | CASMAGTYQPQHF
TRBJ2-3 | NA | NA | TRBV28 | TGTGCCAGCAGCAACACAGCCGGAGATACGCAGTATTTT | CASSNTAGDTQYF
TRBJ2-1 | NA | TRBD2 | TRBV27 | TGTGCCAGCAGTTTATCTCCCGTTAGACTAGCGGGAGTACACAATGAGCAGTTCTTC | CASSLSPVRLAGVHNEQFF